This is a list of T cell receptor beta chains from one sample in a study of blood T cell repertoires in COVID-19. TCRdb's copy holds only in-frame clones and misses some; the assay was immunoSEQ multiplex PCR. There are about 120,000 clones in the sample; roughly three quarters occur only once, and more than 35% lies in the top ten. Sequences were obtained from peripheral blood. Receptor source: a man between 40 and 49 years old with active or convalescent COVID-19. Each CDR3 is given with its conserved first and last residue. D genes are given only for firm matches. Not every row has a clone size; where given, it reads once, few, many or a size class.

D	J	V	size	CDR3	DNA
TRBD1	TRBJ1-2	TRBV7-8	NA	CASSLLSAQTGNYGYTF	TGTGCCAGCAGCTTATTGTCCGCCCAGACAGGGAACTATGGCTACACCTTC
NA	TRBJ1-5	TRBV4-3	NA	CASSQGAYSNQPQHF	TGCGCCAGCAGCCAAGGTGCCTATAGCAATCAGCCCCAGCATTTT
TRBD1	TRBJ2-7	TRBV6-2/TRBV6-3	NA	CASSGFGQGAYEQYF	TGTGCCAGCAGTGGGTTCGGACAGGGGGCCTACGAGCAGTACTTC
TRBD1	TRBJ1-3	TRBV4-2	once	CASSLGLTGDSGNTIYF	TGTGCCAGCAGCCTCGGCCTAACAGGGGATTCGGGAAACACCATATATTTT
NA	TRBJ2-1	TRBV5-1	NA	CASRVGAESYNEQFF	TGCGCCAGCAGGGTAGGGGCAGAATCTTACAATGAGCAGTTCTTC
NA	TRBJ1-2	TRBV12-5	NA	CASGLLAGTQTF	TGTGCTAGTGGTTTGCTGGCGGGGACTCAGACCTTC
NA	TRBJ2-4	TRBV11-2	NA	CASSSPGKNIQYF	TGTGCCAGCAGCTCTCCGGGGAAAAACATTCAGTACTTC
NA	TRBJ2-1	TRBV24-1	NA	CATSDPSNRDEQFF	TGTGCCACCAGTGATCCCTCCAACAGGGATGAGCAGTTCTTC
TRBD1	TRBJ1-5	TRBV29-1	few	CSVQDAGGQPQHF	TGCAGCGTTCAAGACGCAGGGGGACAGCCCCAGCATTTT
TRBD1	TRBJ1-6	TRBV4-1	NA	CASSHYLGQGSGSPLHF	TGCGCCAGCAGCCATTACCTTGGACAGGGGTCGGGATCACCCCTCCACTTT
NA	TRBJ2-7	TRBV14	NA	CATGTVYEQYF	TGTGCCACCGGGACTGTCTACGAGCAGTACTTC
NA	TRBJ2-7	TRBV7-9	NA	CASSRTGLSYEQYF	TGTGCCAGCAGCCGTACGGGACTCTCCTACGAGCAGTACTTC
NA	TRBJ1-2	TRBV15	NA	CATALGLYGYTF	TGTGCCACCGCCCTGGGGCTCTATGGCTACACCTTC
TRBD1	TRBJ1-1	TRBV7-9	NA	CASSLRTGNTEAFF	TGTGCCAGCAGTTTACGGACAGGGAACACTGAAGCTTTCTTT
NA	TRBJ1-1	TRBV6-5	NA	CASSTRQSLNTEAFF	TGTGCCAGCAGCACCCGACAGAGCCTGAACACTGAAGCTTTCTTT
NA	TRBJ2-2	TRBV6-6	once	CASSYAGPRELFF	TGTGCCAGCAGTTACGCGGGCCCGAGGGAGCTGTTTTTT
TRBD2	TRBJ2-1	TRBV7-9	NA	CASSLSAGGFRREQFF	TGTGCCAGCAGCTTGTCGGCGGGAGGGTTTCGCCGTGAGCAGTTCTTC
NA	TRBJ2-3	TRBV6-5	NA	CASRWTGTDTQYF	TGTGCCAGCAGGTGGACAGGCACAGATACGCAGTATTTT
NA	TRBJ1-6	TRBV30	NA	CAWSRQPNNSPLHF	TGTGCCTGGAGTCGACAGCCGAATAATTCACCCCTCCACTTT
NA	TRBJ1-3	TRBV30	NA	CAWSPDSLVSGNTIYF	TGTGCCTGGAGTCCGGACAGCCTCGTCTCTGGAAACACCATATATTTT
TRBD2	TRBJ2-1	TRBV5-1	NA	CASSLAGGEQFF	TGCGCCAGCAGCTTGGCCGGGGGGGAGCAGTTCTTC
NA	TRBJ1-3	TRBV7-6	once	CASSLARAQSGNTIYF	TGTGCCAGCAGCTTAGCGAGGGCACAATCTGGAAACACCATATATTTT
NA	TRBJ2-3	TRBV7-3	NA	CASSSDGDTQYF	TGTGCCAGCAGCTCCGACGGGGATACGCAGTATTTT
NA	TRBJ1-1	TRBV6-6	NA	CASRLTGLNTEAFF	TGTGCCAGCAGATTAACAGGGTTAAACACTGAAGCTTTCTTT
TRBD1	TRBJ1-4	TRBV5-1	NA	CASRTGGAGNEKLFF	TGCGCCAGCAGGACAGGGGGCGCAGGTAATGAAAAACTGTTTTTT
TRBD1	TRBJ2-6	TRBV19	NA	CASSVTGAGANVLTF	TGTGCCAGTAGTGTTACAGGGGCTGGGGCCAACGTCCTGACTTTC
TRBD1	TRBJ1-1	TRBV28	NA	CASSPTGGSTEAFF	TGTGCCAGCAGTCCGACAGGGGGCTCCACTGAAGCTTTCTTT
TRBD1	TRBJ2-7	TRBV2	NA	CASSPTGGIYEQYF	TGTGCCAGCAGTCCCACAGGGGGTATCTACGAGCAGTACTTC
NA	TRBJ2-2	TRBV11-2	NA	CASSRIAVANTGELFF	TGTGCCAGCAGCCGTATAGCGGTAGCGAACACCGGGGAGCTGTTTTTT
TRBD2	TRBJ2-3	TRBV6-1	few	CASSETTSGSPDTQYF	TGTGCCAGCAGTGAAACAACTAGCGGGAGCCCAGATACGCAGTATTTT
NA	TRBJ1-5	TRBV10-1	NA	CASSPSYPGESNQPQHF	TGCGCCAGCAGTCCGTCCTATCCAGGGGAAAGCAATCAGCCCCAGCATTTT
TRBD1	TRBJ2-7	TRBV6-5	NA	CASSPGGSYEQYF	TGTGCCAGCAGTCCAGGGGGCTCCTACGAGCAGTACTTC